The clone carrying this T cell receptor (beta chain) was detected once. These data are taken from a study of blood T cell repertoires in COVID-19. Study in general: Whether acute or convalescent, the COVID-19 samples came from the United States, Italy and Spain. PBMCs, B-cell-depleted T cells, or T cells were the source of the cDNA or gDNA that made up the material.

This CDR3 comprises 13 residues. The ends lost 5 bases at V and 6 bases at J; junction bases unmatched: 4. Germline loops: CDR1 SGHAT, CDR2 FQNNGV. Per the original methods: Reference gene primer amplification gave nucleated cell count estimates. Only in-frame clones appear in the TCRdb table, and some are missing; sequencing was by immunoSEQ multiplex PCR. The V and J calls and clone size were taken over from that table, and D and trimming were inferred from the DNA. This table holds about 99,000 clones, about 88% found once. The sample comprised peripheral blood. The V call is TRBV11-2, the J call TRBJ2-1; 7 bases fit TRBD2. The TCR originated in a human donor in a cohort sampled during active COVID-19. CDR3 protein: CASSAWGGNEQFF. Written as DNA, the CDR3 is TGTGCCAGCAGCGCCTGGGGGGGCAATGAGCAGTTCTTC.